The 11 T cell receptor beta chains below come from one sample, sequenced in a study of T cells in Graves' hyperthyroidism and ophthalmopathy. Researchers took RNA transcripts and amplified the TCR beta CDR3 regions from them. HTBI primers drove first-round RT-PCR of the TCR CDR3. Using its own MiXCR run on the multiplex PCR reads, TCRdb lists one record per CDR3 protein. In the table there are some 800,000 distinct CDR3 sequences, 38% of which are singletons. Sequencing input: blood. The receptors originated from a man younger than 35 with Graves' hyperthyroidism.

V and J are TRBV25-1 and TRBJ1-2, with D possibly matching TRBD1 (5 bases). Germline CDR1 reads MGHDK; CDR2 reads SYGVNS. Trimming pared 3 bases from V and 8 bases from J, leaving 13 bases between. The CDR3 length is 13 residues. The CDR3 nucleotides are TGTGCCAGCAGTGATGGAGCAGGACACGGCTACACCTTC. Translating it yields CASSDGAGHGYTF.

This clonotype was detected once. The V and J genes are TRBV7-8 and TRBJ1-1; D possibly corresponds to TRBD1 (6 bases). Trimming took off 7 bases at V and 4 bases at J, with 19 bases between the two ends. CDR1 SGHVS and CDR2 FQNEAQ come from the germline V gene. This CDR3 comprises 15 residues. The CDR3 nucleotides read TGTGCCAGCAATAGGGCTGGGAGGGGGGGCACTGAAGCTTTCTTT. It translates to CASNRAGRGGTEAFF.

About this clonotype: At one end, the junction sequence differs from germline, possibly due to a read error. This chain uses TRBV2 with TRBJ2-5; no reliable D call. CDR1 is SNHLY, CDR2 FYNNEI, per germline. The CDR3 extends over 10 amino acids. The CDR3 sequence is CASSGVEQLF. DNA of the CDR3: TGTGCCAGCAGTGGGGTGGAGCAGCTCTTC. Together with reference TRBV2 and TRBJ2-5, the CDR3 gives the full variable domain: EPEVTQTPSHQVTQMGQEVILRCVPISNHLYFYWYRQILGQKVEFLVSFYNNEISEKSEIFDDQFSVERPDGSNFTLKIRSTKLEDSAMYFCASSGVEQLFGPGTRLLVL.

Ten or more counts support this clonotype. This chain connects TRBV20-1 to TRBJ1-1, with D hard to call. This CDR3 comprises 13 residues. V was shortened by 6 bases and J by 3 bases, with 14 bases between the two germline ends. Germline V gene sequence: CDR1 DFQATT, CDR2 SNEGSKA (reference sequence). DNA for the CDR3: TGCAGTGCCGAGGGAGCGCGTTACACTGAAGCTTTCTTT. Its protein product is CSAEGARYTEAFF.

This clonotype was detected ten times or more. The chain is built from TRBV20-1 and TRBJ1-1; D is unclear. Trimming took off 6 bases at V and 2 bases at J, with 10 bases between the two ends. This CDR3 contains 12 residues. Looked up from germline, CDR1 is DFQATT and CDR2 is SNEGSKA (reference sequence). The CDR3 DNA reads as TGCAGTGCCCCGGTGGGAAACACTGAAGCTTTCTTT. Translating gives CSAPVGNTEAFF.

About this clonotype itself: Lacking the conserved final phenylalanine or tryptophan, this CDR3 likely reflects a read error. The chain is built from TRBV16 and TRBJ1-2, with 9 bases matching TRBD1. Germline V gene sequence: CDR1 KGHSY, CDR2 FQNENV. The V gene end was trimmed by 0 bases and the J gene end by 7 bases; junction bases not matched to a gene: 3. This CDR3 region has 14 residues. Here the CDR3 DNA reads TGTGCCAGCAGCCAATCGACAGGGGGTCTTGGCTACACCTCC. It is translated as CASSQSTGGLGYTS.

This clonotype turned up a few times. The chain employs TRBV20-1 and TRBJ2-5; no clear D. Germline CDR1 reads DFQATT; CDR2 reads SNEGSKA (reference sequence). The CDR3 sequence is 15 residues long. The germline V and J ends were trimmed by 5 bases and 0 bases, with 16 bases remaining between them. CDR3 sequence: CSAFDAAKYQETQYF. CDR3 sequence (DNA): TGCAGTGCTTTTGACGCAGCTAAGTACCAAGAGACCCAGTACTTC.

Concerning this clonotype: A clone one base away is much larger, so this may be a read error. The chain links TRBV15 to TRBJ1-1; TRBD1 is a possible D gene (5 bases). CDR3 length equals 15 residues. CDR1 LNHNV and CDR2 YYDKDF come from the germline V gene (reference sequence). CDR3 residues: CATRSSLLADTGAFF. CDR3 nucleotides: TGTGCCACCAGGTCCTCCCTACTAGCGGACACTGGAGCTTTCTTT.

The CDR3, as DNA: TGTGCCAGCACCCTCCCCGACAATTCCTACGAGCAGTACTTC. Translated, it gives CASTLPDNSYEQYF. This sequence joins TRBV10-3 and TRBJ2-7; D is unresolved. The germline gives CDR1 ENHRY, CDR2 SYGVKD. This CDR3 contains 14 residues. Trimming shortened V by 10 bases and J by 1 base, and 17 bases separated the two germline ends.

CDR3 residues: CASSLMGGNNQPQHF. For the CDR3, the DNA is TGTGCCAGCAGCTTAATGGGGGGCAACAATCAGCCCCAGCATTTT. The genes are TRBV7-6 and TRBJ1-5, with a possible D match to TRBD1 (6 bases). V was shortened by 2 bases and J by 3 bases, with 11 bases between the two germline ends. From germline, CDR1 is SGHVS and CDR2 FNYEAQ. This CDR3 has 15 residues.

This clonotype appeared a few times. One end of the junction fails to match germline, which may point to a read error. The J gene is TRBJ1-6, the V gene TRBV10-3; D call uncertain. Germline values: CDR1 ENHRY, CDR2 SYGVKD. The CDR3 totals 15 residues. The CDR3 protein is CASSDHSDGYSPLHF. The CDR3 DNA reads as TGTGCCAGCAGTGATCATTCGGACGGGTATTCACCCCTCCACTTT.